Listed below are T cell receptor beta chains from one sample, sequenced in a study of blood T cells in healthy people across ages. TCRdb recomputed calls from the 5' RACE reads with MiXCR, one row per CDR3 protein. This repertoire shows about 940,000 distinct CDR3 sequences, about 44% found once; its top ten account for roughly an eighth. Sequencing input: blood. The receptor source for this set is a young man in good health. Each CDR3 is given with its conserved first and last residue. A D gene is named only where the DNA matches it firmly. The size field is filled for only some rows; it gives once, few, many or a size class.

V	size	J	D	DNA	CDR3
TRBV7-3	once	TRBJ2-2	-	TGTGCCAGCAGCTTAACTGCGACCGGGGAGCTGTTTTTT	CASSLTATGELFF
TRBV4-3	many	TRBJ1-1	-	TGCGCCAGCAGCCAAGTCCGGGTAATGAACACTGAAGCTTTCTTT	CASSQVRVMNTEAFF
TRBV27	-	TRBJ2-1	TRBD2	TGTGCCAGCAGTGTATCTTTGGGGGTTAGCGGGGTAAATGAGCAGTTCTTC	CASSVSLGVSGVNEQFF
TRBV7-2	-	TRBJ2-5	TRBD2	TGTGCCAGCAGGCGGGGGGGGTACCAAGAGACCCAGTACTTC	CASRRGGYQETQYF
TRBV10-3	-	TRBJ2-7	-	TGTGCCATCAGTGGCGAAAGGTTAAGGGAGTACGAGCAGTACTTC	CAISGERLREYEQYF
TRBV5-1	few	TRBJ2-1	-	TGCGCCAGCAGCTCCGGGGGCTCGACCAATGAGCAGTTCTTC	CASSSGGSTNEQFF
TRBV4-3	many	TRBJ2-3	-	TGCGCCAGCAGCCAGCGAGGGGCTATGGATACGCAGTATTTT	CASSQRGAMDTQYF
TRBV29-1	-	TRBJ2-3	-	TGCAGCGACCGACGATCTTCTTTAGATACGCAGTATTTT	CSDRRSSLDTQYF
TRBV20-1	few	TRBJ1-2	-	TGCAGTGCTAGAGCAAAGTGGGGCTACACCTTC	CSARAKWGYTF
TRBV4-3	-	TRBJ1-2	-	TGCGCCAGCAGCCAAGAAGGCCCGGGGGGTTCAAGTAGCTACACCTTC	CASSQEGPGGSSSYTF
TRBV27	-	TRBJ1-1	-	TGTGCCAGCAGAAATATCATGAACACTGAAGCTTTCTTT	CASRNIMNTEAFF
TRBV11-2	-	TRBJ2-1	TRBD2	TGTGCCAGCAGCTTAGATCGCATAGCGGGAGGGCCCAACAATGAGCAGTTCTTC	CASSLDRIAGGPNNEQFF
TRBV2	few	TRBJ2-3	-	TGTGCCAGCAGCGACCGGACTTGGACTAGCACAGATACGCAGTATTTT	CASSDRTWTSTDTQYF
TRBV18	-	TRBJ2-4	-	TGTGCCAGCGGGACGTTGGAGGGGGAGCAGTACTTC	CASGTLEGEQYF
TRBV20-1	few	TRBJ2-5	TRBD2	TGCAGTGCTAGAGACGCGGGGAGGGTAGAGACCCAGTACTTC	CSARDAGRVETQYF
TRBV27	-	TRBJ1-2	-	TGTGCCAGCAGTTTATCGACTGGGGCTACCTATGGCTACACCTTC	CASSLSTGATYGYTF